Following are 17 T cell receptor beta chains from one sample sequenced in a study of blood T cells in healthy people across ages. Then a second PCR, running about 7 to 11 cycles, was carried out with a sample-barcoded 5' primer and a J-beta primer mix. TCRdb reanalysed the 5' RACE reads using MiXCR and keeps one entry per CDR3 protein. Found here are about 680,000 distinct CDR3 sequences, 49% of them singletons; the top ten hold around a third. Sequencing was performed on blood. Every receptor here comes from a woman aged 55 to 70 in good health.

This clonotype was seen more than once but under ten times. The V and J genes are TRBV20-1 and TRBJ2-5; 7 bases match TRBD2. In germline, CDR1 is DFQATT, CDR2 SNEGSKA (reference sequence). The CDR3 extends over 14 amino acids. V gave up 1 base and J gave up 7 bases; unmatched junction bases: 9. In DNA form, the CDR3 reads TGCAGTGCTAGAGGGGACTCCGGGGGGTTGACCCAGTACTTC. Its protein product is CSARGDSGGLTQYF.

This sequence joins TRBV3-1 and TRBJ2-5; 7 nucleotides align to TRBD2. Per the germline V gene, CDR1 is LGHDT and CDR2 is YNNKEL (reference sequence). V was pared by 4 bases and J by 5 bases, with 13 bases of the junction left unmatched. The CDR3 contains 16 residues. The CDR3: CASSPGLEIYMETQYF. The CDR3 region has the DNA TGTGCCAGCAGCCCAGGACTAGAGATTTACATGGAGACCCAGTACTTC.

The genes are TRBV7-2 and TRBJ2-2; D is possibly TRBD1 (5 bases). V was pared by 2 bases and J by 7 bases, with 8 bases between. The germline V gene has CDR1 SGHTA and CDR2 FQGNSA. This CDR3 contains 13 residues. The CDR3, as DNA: TGTGCCAGCAGCTTATCAGGGTTCGGGGAGCTGTTTTTT. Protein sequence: CASSLSGFGELFF.

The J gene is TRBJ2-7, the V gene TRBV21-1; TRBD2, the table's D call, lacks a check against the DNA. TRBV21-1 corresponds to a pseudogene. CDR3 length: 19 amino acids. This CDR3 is CASSNRAWDLKFNLHEQYF. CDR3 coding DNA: TGTGCCAGCAGCAATAGGGCCTGGGATCTAAAATTTAATCTACACGAGCAGTACTTC.

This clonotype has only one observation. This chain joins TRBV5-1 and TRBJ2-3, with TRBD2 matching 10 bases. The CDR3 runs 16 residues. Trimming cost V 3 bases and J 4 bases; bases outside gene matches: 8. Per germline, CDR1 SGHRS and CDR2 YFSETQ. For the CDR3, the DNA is TGCGCCAGCAGCTACCTAGCGGGAGCCTCTCCAGATACGCAGTATTTT. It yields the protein CASSYLAGASPDTQYF.

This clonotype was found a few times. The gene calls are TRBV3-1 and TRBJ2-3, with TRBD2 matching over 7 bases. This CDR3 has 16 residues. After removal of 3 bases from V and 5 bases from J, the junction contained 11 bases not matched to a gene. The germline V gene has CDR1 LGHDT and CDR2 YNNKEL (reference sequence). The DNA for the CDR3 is TGTGCCAGCAGCCAGAGGAGCGGGGCCCCTGGAGATACGCAGTATTTT. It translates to CASSQRSGAPGDTQYF.

DNA for the CDR3: TGCGCCAGCAGCCAAGAAGCAGGATCAGCGGGAGCACCCTACGAGCAGTACTTC. As protein: CASSQEAGSAGAPYEQYF. The chain joins TRBV4-3 to TRBJ2-7, with 8 bases that match TRBD2. Unmatched junction bases numbered 12, after V lost 0 bases and J lost 2 bases. This CDR3 has 18 residues. Germline CDR1 and CDR2: LGHNA and YSLEER.

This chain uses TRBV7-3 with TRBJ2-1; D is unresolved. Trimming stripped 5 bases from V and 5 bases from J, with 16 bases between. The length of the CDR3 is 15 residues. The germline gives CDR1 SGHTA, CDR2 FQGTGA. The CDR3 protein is CASSPERTAHNEQFF. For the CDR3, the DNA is TGTGCCAGCAGCCCGGAACGTACAGCCCACAATGAGCAGTTCTTC.

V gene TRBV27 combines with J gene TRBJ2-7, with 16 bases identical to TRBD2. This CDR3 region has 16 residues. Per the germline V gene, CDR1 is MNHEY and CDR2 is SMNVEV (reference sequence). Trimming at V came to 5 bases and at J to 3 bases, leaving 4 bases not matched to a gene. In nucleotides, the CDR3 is TGTGCCAGCAGTGGGACTAGCGGGAGGGGATTCTACGAGCAGTACTTC. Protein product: CASSGTSGRGFYEQYF.

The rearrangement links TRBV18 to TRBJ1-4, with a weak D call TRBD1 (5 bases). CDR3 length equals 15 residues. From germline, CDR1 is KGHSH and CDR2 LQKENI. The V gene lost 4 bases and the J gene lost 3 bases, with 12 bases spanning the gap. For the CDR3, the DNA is TGTGCCAGCTCACACGATGGGACGGCTAATGAAAAACTGTTTTTT. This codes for CASSHDGTANEKLFF.

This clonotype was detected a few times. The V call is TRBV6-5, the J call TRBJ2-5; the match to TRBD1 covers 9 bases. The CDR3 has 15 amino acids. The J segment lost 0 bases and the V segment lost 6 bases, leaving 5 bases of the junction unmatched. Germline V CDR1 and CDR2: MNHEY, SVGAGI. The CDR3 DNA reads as TGTGCCAGCAGATGGACAGGGGCAAACCAAGAGACCCAGTACTTC. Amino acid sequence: CASRWTGANQETQYF.

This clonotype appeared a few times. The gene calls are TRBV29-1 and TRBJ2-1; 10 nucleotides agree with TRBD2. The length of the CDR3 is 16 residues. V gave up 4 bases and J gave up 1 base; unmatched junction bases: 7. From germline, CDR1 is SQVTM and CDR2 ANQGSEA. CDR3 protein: CSVVGVAGGSYNEQFF. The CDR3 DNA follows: TGCAGCGTTGTTGGGGTAGCGGGAGGATCCTACAATGAGCAGTTCTTC.

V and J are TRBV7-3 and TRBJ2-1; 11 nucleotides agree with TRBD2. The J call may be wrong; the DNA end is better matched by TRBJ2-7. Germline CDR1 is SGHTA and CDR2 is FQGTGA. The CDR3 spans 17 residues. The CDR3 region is CASSSAGTSGSYNEQYF. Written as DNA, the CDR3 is TGTGCCAGCAGCTCAGCCGGGACTAGCGGTTCCTACAATGAGCAGTACTTC.

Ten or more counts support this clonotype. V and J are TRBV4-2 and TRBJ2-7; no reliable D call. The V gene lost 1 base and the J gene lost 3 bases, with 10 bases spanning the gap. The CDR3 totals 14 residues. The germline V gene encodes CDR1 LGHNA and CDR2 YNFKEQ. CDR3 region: CASSQARGGYEQYF. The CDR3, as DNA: TGTGCCAGCAGCCAAGCGCGCGGTGGCTACGAGCAGTACTTC.

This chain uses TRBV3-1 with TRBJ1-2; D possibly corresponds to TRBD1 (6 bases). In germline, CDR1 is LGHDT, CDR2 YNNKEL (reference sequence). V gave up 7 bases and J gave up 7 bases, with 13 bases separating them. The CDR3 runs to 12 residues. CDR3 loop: CASKGTGSGYTF. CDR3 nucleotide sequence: TGTGCCAGCAAGGGAACAGGGAGTGGCTACACCTTC.

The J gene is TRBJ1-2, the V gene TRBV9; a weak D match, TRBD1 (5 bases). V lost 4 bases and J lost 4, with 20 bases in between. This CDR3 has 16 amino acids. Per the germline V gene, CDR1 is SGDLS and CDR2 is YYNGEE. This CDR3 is CASSPRGSVIGYGYTF. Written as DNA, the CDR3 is TGTGCCAGCAGCCCGCGGGGCAGCGTAATTGGCTATGGCTACACCTTC.

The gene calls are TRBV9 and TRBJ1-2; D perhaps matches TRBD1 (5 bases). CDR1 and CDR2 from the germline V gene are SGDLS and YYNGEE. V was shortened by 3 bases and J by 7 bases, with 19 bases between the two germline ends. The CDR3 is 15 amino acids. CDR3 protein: CASSGERKGIGGYTF. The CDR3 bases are TGTGCCAGCAGCGGCGAGAGGAAGGGGATAGGTGGCTACACCTTC.